A selection of T cell receptor beta chains follows, all from one sample in a study of blood T cell repertoires in COVID-19. Repertoires were generated with immunoSEQ multiplex PCR, while TCRdb's copy carries only in-frame clones and drops some. This sample yields 200,000 to 250,000 clones, of which around 85% are seen a single time; approximately 2.4% belongs to the top ten. Sample: peripheral blood. These receptors came from a woman in her 70s with COVID-19, enrolled during active disease. CDR3s include the opening cysteine and the closing phenylalanine or tryptophan. Size values are once, few and many counts, or a class for expanded clones, and some rows have none.

V	length	size	J	CDR3
TRBV18	16	.	TRBJ1-3	CASSDGQLSSGNTIYF
TRBV6-2/TRBV6-3	15	.	TRBJ1-6	CASSSLGGQDSPLHF
TRBV4-3	16	.	TRBJ2-7	CASSQDIWTSYYEQYF
TRBV7-9	14	.	TRBJ1-2	CASSTYRANYGYTF
TRBV6-1	16	.	TRBJ1-2	CASSVVGTTNNYGYTF
TRBV12-3/TRBV12-4	11	.	TRBJ2-3	CASSFRDTQYF
TRBV6-1	18	.	TRBJ1-5	CASSEAGGFGRGNQPQHF
TRBV5-6	14	.	TRBJ1-6	CASSLRGAGSPLHF
TRBV2	12	.	TRBJ2-7	CASRYRDYEQYF
TRBV12-5	12	.	TRBJ1-2	CASGIKDIGYTF
TRBV7-3	17	.	TRBJ2-2	CASSLMSVRANTGELFF
TRBV19	13	.	TRBJ1-2	CASSNWTARGYTF
TRBV21-1	17	.	TRBJ1-3	CASSIRDNQHSGNTIYF
TRBV2	14	.	TRBJ1-5	CASSEAAAHQPQHF
TRBV5-6	14	.	TRBJ2-7	CASSLWPHSYEQYF
TRBV9	16	few	TRBJ1-2	CASSGGTGRANYGYTF
TRBV13	14	.	TRBJ1-4	CASNEQGHNEKLFF
TRBV7-2	13	.	TRBJ2-1	CASSLARENEQFF
TRBV6-7	16	.	TRBJ2-3	CASSYEGGSLGDTQYF
TRBV6-2/TRBV6-3	14	once	TRBJ2-5	CASSFLLALETQYF
TRBV7-2	15	.	TRBJ2-1	CASSLSGTGSDEQFF
TRBV11-2	16	.	TRBJ2-2	CASSLLSGGSDGELFF
TRBV5-4	13	.	TRBJ1-1	CASSFPGVTEAFF
TRBV4-1	16	once	TRBJ1-4	CASSQGGFATNEKLFF
TRBV27	17	.	TRBJ2-1	CASSYFGQRSSYNEQFF
TRBV11-2	18	.	TRBJ1-3	CASSLLGTGYPSGNTIYF
TRBV5-4	15	.	TRBJ1-2	CASKTGELIDYGYTF
TRBV29-1	12	.	TRBJ1-2	CSVAQGALGYTF
TRBV9	15	.	TRBJ1-4	CASSVGGATNEKLFF
TRBV7-2	15	.	TRBJ1-5	CASSQDRGANQPQHF
TRBV5-1	17	.	TRBJ2-3	CASSQGQGAKVTDTQYF
TRBV6-2/TRBV6-3	13	.	TRBJ1-2	CASSYSGGHGYTF
TRBV5-1	15	.	TRBJ2-5	CASSLAGLAQETQYF